This T cell receptor beta chain was profiled in a study of T cells after somatic rescue of genetic block (dated by TCRdb to 2018 to 2020). About the investigation overall: What the study looked at was long-term robustness, specifically in a T-cell system that came about through somatic rescue of a genetic block in T-cell development.

V gives up 3 bases and J gives up 4 bases, and the segment between their germline ends measures 13 bases. CDR1 and CDR2, looked up from the germline V gene (reference sequence), are LNHDA and SQIVND. Counted from cysteine to phenylalanine, this CDR3 has 15 amino acids. Left in the record is the CDR3 DNA by itself, 45 bases read in frame from the first base. For this clone: Its antigen remains undetermined. Per-base quality was not reported, and no clone a single base away is much larger than it.

The receptor library was made with the immunoSEQ multiplex PCR assay. The table was pulled from immuneACCESS by TCRdb, which kept in-frame rearrangements only. Such tables lose some clones; where checked, under half of the loss comes from unresolved V genes, and the rest has no known cause. The sample table shows some 68,000 clones, and roughly 91% are seen once. The ten largest clones add up to around 2.8% of the sample. This sequence originates from a man aged 30 to 39. The sequenced material came from peripheral blood mononuclear cells (PBMCs). The chain is made from TRBV19 and TRBJ2-1; TRBD2 is perhaps the D gene, given 6 matching bases. The DNA sequence is given as TGTGCCAGTAGTATCGCCGGCGGGGTTTACAATGAGCAGTTCTTC. Translation gives CASSIAGGVYNEQFF.